The following is a TCR beta chain sequence with its context. The antigen it binds to is not known. Base-call qualities are not available, and no considerably larger clone is one nucleotide away. The germline V gene (reference sequence) gives CDR1 as LGHDT and CDR2 as YNNKEL. The V end loses 3 bases and the J end loses 5 bases, and a stretch of 13 bases separates them. The CDR3 sequence holds 14 residues, the cysteine and phenylalanine included. Only the CDR3 portion is preserved as DNA: 42 bases, with reading frame beginning at the first base. These data come from a study of blood T cells in healthy people across ages (dated by TCRdb to about 2015). For the study in its entirety: In model experiments, template switching captured about one uniquely barcoded TCR beta cDNA molecule for every two T cells. For two donors (one aged 18 to 29 and one aged 80 or older), the study analyzed two additional independent replicas of 1 million unique cDNA reads from the same blood draw. Donors of different ages were randomly distributed across sequencing lanes to avoid experimental bias. The donors were split into four age groups: young (average about 15 years), middle-aged (39), aged (around 67) and long-lived (approximately 80). Using deep sequencing normalized with unique cDNA molecular identifiers, the study measured how TCR beta repertoire diversity changes with age.

Broader findings and caveats from the paper: Since profiling was done on bulk unsorted PBMCs, naive and antigen-experienced compartments could not be conclusively compared. A strong correlation was found between observed TCR beta diversity and the percentage of naive T cells measured by flow cytometry. Because the CMV infection status of the donors was unknown, age-related changes in expanded clonotypes may potentially have been confounded. Estimates of total diversity based on one million sequenced T cells were regarded as lower bounds and as underestimates. The long-lived group showed more naive CD4+ T cells, fewer expanded clones and increased TCR diversity than the aged group, suggesting age selection. Observed TCR beta diversity per million T cells fell roughly linearly with age, and a significant reduction was already apparent by age around 40.

The 40 or so donors, aged about 6 to 95 years, were systemically healthy Caucasian individuals from Russia. Each donor gave 8 to 10 milliliters of peripheral blood, drawn into EDTA-treated Vacutainer tubes. Ficoll-Paque density-gradient centrifugation was used to isolate PBMCs, with at least 6.5 million per sample. Total RNA was extracted from PBMCs with Trizol reagent, with at least 6 micrograms obtained per sample. Naive CD45RAhigh/CD27high T cell percentages were measured by flow cytometry on a PBMC aliquot from every donor. Library creation used 5' RACE. The sequencing machine was an Illumina HiSeq 2500. A second PCR of roughly 7 to 11 cycles was run with a J-beta primer mix and a sample-barcoded 5' primer. Each TCR beta cDNA molecule received a unique molecular identifier from a template-switch 5' adaptor carrying 12 random nucleotides. Each sample yielded at least 3 million CDR3-containing paired-end reads. First-strand cDNA synthesis was performed from all RNA using the Mint cDNA synthesis kit, with priming by a TRBC-specific oligonucleotide. Following uracil-DNA glycosylase treatment, all cDNA underwent a first 18-cycle PCR with the universal primers M1SS and BC2_uni_R. Turning to the authors' computational methods: For normalization, 1 million high-quality reads were randomly selected from each sample, with every read carrying a distinct molecular identifier. Reads sharing molecular identifiers were discarded rather than binned into consensus sequences. MiTCR, with a Q25 quality threshold and the strictest error-elimination algorithm, was used for CDR3 identification, clonotype clustering and error correction. A nonparametric unseen species model with Euler transformation was used to estimate a lower bound on total TCR beta diversity. TCRdb reprocessed the public reads (quality trimming at Q25 with fastp, clone calling with MiXCR) and kept in-frame beta chains. Under each unique CDR3 protein, matching rows form one entry showing the most common genes and DNA. The V and J calls come from TCRdb's annotation, not from the publication. The sample table shows roughly 1.7 million distinct CDR3 sequences, and roughly 32% are seen once. The ten largest clonotypes hold around 10% of the sample.

The receptor chain draws on TRBV3-1 and TRBJ1-1, with the D gene not confidently named. The receptor's source is a woman aged 30 to 39 in good health. Sequenced sample: blood. The sequence in DNA is TGTGCCAGCAGCCAGGGCCTAACCCGAACTGAAGCTTTCTTT. This gives the protein CASSQGLTRTEAFF. The full variable domain, with segments outside the CDR3 supplied by the reference TRBV3-1 and TRBJ1-1 proteins, appears as DTAVSQTPKYLVTQMGNDKSIKCEQNLGHDTMYWYKQDSKKFLKIMFSYNNKELIINETVPNRFSPKSPDKAHLNLHINSLELGDSAVYFCASSQGLTRTEAFFGQGTRLTVV.